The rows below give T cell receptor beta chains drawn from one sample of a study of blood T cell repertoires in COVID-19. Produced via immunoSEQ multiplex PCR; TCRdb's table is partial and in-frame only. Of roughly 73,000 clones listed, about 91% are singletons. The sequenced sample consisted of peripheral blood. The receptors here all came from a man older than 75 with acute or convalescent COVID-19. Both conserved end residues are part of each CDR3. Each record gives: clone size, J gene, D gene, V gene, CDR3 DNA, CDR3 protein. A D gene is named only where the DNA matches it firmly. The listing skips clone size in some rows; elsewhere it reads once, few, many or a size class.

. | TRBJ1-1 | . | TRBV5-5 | TGTGCCAGCAGCTTGGTCCGTACTGAAGCTTTCTTT | CASSLVRTEAFF
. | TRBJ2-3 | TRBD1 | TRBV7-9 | TGTGCCAGCATGGGGGGACAGGGAACAGATACGCAGTATTTT | CASMGGQGTDTQYF
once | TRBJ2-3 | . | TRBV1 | TGCACCAGCAGCCAACCCAGACTAGCGGGGGGAGATACGCAGTATTTT | CTSSQPRLAGGDTQYF
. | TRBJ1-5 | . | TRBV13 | TGTGCCAGCAGCTCGACGCGGGACCTTAGCAATCAGCCCCAGCATTTT | CASSSTRDLSNQPQHF
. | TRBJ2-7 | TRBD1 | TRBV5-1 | TGCGCCAGCAGCTCCTCCGGGACAGGGTCCTACGAGCAGTACTTC | CASSSSGTGSYEQYF
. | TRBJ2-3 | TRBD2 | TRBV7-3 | TGTGCCAGCAGCCGTGGACTAGCGGCAGATACGCAGTATTTT | CASSRGLAADTQYF
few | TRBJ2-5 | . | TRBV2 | TGTGCCAGCGGCCCTTTTGACAGGACCCAGTACTTC | CASGPFDRTQYF
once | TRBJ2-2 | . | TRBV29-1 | TGCAGCGTGAACGGGAACACCGGGGAGCTGTTTTTT | CSVNGNTGELFF
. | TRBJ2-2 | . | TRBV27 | TGTGCCAGCAGTTCCAGTAGAGGGATAGACACCGGGGAGCTGTTTTTT | CASSSSRGIDTGELFF
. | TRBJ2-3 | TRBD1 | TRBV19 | TGTGCCACCGACAGGGGGGGGACAGATACGCAGTATTTT | CATDRGGTDTQYF
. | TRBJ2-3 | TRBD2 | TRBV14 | TGTGCCAGCAGCCAGGGACTAGCTCGCACAGATACGCAGTATTTT | CASSQGLARTDTQYF
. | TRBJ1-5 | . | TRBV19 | TGTGCCAGTAGTCTCCACCCCCCCGTTTCGGTAAGCAATCAGCCCCAGCATTTT | CASSLHPPVSVSNQPQHF
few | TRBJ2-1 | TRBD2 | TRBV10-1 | TGCGCCAGCAGTGAGATGGCGGGAGGGCTGGCTGAGCAGTTCTTC | CASSEMAGGLAEQFF
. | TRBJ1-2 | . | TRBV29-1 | TGCAGCGTCATCCAGGACGGACTATATGGCTACACCTTC | CSVIQDGLYGYTF
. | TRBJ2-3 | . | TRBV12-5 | TGTGCTAGTGGCGATATTCTACTAGATACGCAGTATTTT | CASGDILLDTQYF
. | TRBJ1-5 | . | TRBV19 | TGTGCCAGTAAGCCCAGGAACGGCAATCAGCCCCAGCATTTT | CASKPRNGNQPQHF
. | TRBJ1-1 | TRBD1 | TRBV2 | TGTGCCAGCAGTCGAGGTACTGGACAGGGGTCTTTCTTT | CASSRGTGQGSFF
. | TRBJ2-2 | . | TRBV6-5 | TGTGCCAGCAGGGGGCAGGCCCTGAACACCGGGGAGCTGTTTTTT | CASRGQALNTGELFF
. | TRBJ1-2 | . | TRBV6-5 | TGTGCCAGCATTACCATGGGGGGGGGCAGCTATGGCTACACCTTC | CASITMGGGSYGYTF
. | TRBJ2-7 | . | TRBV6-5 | TGTGCCAGCAGCGATGGTGCGGGACGGCACGAGCAGTACTTC | CASSDGAGRHEQYF
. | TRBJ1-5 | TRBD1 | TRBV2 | TGTGCCAGCAGTCTCTCCCTCTACAGGGGGCTGGGGATGGATCAGCCCCAGCATTTT | CASSLSLYRGLGMDQPQHF
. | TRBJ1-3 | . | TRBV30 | TGTGCCTGGAACCAGGGGCCCACCTCTGGAAACACCATATATTTT | CAWNQGPTSGNTIYF
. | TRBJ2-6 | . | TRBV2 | TGTGCCAGCAGTGAAGGGGCGCGGGCCAACGTCCTGACTTTC | CASSEGARANVLTF
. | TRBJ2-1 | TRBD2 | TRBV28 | TGTGCCAGCAAGCAAAGACTAGCGCAAAACAATGAGCAGTTCTTC | CASKQRLAQNNEQFF
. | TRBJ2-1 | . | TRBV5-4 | TGTGCCAGCAGCGGGGGGAGACCAGGGAGTTTCTCCTACAATGAGCAGTTCTTC | CASSGGRPGSFSYNEQFF
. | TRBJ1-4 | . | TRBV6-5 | TGTGCCAGCAGTTACGGCCGTTCAACTAATGAAAAACTGTTTTTT | CASSYGRSTNEKLFF
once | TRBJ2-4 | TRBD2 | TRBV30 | TGTGCCTGGGACGGGGGGTCCAAAAACATTCAGTACTTC | CAWDGGSKNIQYF
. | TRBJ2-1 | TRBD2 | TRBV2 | TGTGCCAGCAAGGAGGCCACTAGCGGGGTAGGCGAGCAGTTCTTC | CASKEATSGVGEQFF
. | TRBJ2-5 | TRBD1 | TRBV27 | TGTGCCAGCAGTTTCTCAACAGGGGGGACCCAGTACTTC | CASSFSTGGTQYF
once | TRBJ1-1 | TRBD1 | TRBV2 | TGTGCCAGCAGGCTAATAGACAGGGCAACAGAGGCTTTCTTT | CASRLIDRATEAFF
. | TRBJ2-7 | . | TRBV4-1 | TGCGCCAGCAGGCTCATATTGGGGGACTTCCACGAGCAGTACTTC | CASRLILGDFHEQYF
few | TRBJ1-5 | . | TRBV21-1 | TGTGCCAGCAGCCCTCGACAGGGGCACAGGGGGGGTTATAGCAATCAGCCCCAGCATTTT | CASSPRQGHRGGYSNQPQHF
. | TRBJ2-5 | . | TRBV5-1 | TGCGCCAGCAGCTACGGGGGGACACAAGAGACCCAGTACTTC | CASSYGGTQETQYF
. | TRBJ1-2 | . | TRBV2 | TGTGCCAGCAGTGAAGGCCGGGGTGGGGGCGGTGGCTACACCTTC | CASSEGRGGGGGYTF
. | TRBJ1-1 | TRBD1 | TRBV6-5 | TGTGCCAGCAGTTACTCGGGTGAGGGGGCGGTAACTGAAGCTTTCTTT | CASSYSGEGAVTEAFF
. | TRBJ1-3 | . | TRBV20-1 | TGCAGTGCCCTACAGGGAAACACCATATATTTT | CSALQGNTIYF
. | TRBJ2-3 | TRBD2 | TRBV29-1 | TGCAGCGTTGACCGGCGGGGGGCAGGGACAGATACGCAGTATTTT | CSVDRRGAGTDTQYF
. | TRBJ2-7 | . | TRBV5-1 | TGCGCCAGCAGCTTGCGTAGTTTCGGGCAGGGGCCTTACGAGCAGTACTTC | CASSLRSFGQGPYEQYF
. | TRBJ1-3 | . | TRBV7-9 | TGTGCCAGCAGGGATGGACACGCTTTCTCTGGAAACACCATATATTTT | CASRDGHAFSGNTIYF
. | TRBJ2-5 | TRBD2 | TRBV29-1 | TGCAGCGCAGAGCGGGGTTTGGGGGAGGAGACCCAGTACTTC | CSAERGLGEETQYF
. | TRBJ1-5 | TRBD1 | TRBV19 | TGTGCCAGTAGTATCGGGACAGGGGGCCCGAACGGTCAGCCCCAGCATTTT | CASSIGTGGPNGQPQHF